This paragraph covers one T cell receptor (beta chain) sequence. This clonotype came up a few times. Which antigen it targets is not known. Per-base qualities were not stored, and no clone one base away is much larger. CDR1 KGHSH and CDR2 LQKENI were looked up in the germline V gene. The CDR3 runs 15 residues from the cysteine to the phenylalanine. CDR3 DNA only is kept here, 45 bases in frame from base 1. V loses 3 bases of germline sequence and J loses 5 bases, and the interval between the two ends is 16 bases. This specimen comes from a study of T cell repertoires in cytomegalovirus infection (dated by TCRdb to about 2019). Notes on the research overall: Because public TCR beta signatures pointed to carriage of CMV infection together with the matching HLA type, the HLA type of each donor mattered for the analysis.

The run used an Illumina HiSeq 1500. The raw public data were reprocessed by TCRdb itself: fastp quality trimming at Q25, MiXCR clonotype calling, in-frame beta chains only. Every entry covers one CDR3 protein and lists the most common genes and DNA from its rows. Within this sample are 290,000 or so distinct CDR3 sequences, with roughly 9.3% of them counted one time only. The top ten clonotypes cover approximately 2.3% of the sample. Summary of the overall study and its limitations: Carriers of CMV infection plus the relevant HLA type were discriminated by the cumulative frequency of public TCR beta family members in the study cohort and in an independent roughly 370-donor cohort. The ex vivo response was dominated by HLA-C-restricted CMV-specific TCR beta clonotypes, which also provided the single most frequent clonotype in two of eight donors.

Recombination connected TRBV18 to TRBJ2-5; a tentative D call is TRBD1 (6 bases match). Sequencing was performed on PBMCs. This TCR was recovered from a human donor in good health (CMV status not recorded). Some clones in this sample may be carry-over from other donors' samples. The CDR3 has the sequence CASSPLGHQQETQYF. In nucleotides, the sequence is TGTGCCAGCTCACCCCTGGGACATCAGCAGGAGACCCAGTACTTC.